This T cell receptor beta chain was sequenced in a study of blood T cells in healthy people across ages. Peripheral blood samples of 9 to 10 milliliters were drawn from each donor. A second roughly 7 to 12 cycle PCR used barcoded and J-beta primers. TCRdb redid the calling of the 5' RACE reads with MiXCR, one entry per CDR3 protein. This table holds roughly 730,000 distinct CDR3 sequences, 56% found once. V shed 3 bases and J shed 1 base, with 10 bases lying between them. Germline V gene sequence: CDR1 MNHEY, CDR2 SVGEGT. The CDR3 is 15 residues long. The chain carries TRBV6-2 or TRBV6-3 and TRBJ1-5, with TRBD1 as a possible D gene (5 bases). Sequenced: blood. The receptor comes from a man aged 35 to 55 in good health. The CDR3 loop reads CASSYQGSSNQPQHF. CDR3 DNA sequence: TGTGCCAGCAGTTATCAGGGATCGAGCAATCAGCCCCAGCATTTT.